A single sample gave rise to the 14 T cell receptor beta chains below, sequenced in a study of T cells in narcolepsy. Here immunoSEQ multiplex PCR was the method, and the copy in TCRdb shows in-frame clones only, minus some. The sample includes 25,000 to 35,000 clones, 70% to 80% seen only once; the top ten take about 1.1%. The sequenced material came from CD45RA- memory CD4+ T cells from PBMCs. All receptors derive from a human donor with narcolepsy.

This clone was seen a few times. The chain links TRBV7-6 to TRBJ2-1; D gene uncertain. The ends were cut back, 3 bases at V and 10 bases at J, with 10 bases in the middle. This CDR3 spans 12 amino acids. Per germline, CDR1 SGHVS and CDR2 FNYEAQ. The CDR3, as DNA: TGTGCCAGCAGCTTCAGTGAATCCGAGCAGTTCTTC. Encoded protein: CASSFSESEQFF.

The chain recombines TRBV2 with TRBJ2-1, with D unclear. The germline gives CDR1 SNHLY, CDR2 FYNNEI. V shed 6 bases and J shed 8 bases, with 20 bases lying between them. This CDR3 is built from 15 residues. The CDR3 loop is CASRETPRIMDEQFF. The CDR3 DNA follows: TGTGCCAGCAGAGAGACCCCCAGAATTATGGATGAGCAGTTCTTC.

The CDR3 loop reads CASSLASGAGELFF. CDR3 coding DNA: TGTGCCAGCAGCTTAGCTAGCGGCGCCGGGGAGCTGTTTTTT. The chain couples TRBV7-2 to TRBJ2-2; D may be TRBD2 (6 bases). This CDR3 contains 14 residues. Germline-derived CDR1 and CDR2 are SGHTA and FQGNSA. The ends were cut back, 0 bases at V and 6 bases at J, with 8 bases in the middle.

This clone came up once. The CDR3 spells CASSIGARGAGETQYF. Here the CDR3 DNA reads TGTGCCAGTAGTATCGGCGCAAGGGGGGCTGGGGAGACCCAGTACTTC. The V and J genes are TRBV19 and TRBJ2-5; D is tentatively TRBD1 or TRBD2 (6 bases each). Germline V lookup: CDR1 LNHDA, CDR2 SQIVND (reference sequence). V was cut by 3 bases and J by 5 bases, with 19 bases left in between. The CDR3 spans 16 residues.

The rearrangement joins TRBV5-1 to TRBJ2-3; either TRBD1 or TRBD2 may supply D (5 bases each). V was cut by 6 bases and J by 5 bases, with 19 bases left in between. The CDR3 is 15 residues long. Looked up from germline, CDR1 is SGHRS and CDR2 is YFSETQ. DNA for the CDR3: TGCGCCAGCACTCGGTTGGGGGAGAGAGGAGATACGCAGTATTTT. Residues: CASTRLGERGDTQYF.

The chain recombines TRBV11-2 with TRBJ1-1; D unresolved. The CDR3 is 12 amino acids. CDR1 is SGHAT, CDR2 FQNNGV, per germline. Trimming cost V 4 bases and J 7 bases, with 10 bases left between them. The CDR3 region has the DNA TGTGCCAGCAGCTCGGCGGGATTTGAAGCTTTCTTT. Amino acids: CASSSAGFEAFF.

A single count supports this clone. CDR3 region: CASSRGGGQETQYF. CDR3 bases: TGTGCCAGCAGCCGAGGGGGCGGACAAGAGACCCAGTACTTC. V gene TRBV5-4 combines with J gene TRBJ2-5; TRBD1 matches at 7 bases. The V segment lost 4 bases and the J segment 2 bases; nucleotides outside the gene matches: 5. Germline V CDR1 and CDR2: SGHNT, YYREEE (reference sequence). The CDR3 spans 14 residues. The complete variable domain, with remaining parts taken from reference TRBV5-4 and TRBJ2-5, reads ETGVTQSPTHLIKTRGQQVTLRCSSQSGHNTVSWYQQALGQGPQFIFQYYREEENGRGNFPPRFSGLQFPNYSSELNVNALELDDSALYLCASSRGGGQETQYFGPGTRLLVL.

The chain links TRBV6-5 to TRBJ1-2; possible D gene TRBD1, 5 bases. The V end lost 6 bases, the J end lost 4 bases, and 18 bases lay between the germline ends. Germline-derived CDR1 and CDR2 are MNHEY and SVGAGI. The CDR3 consists of 15 residues. Here the CDR3 DNA reads TGTGCCAGCAGCCCACAGGACACTTGGTCCTATGGCTACACCTTC. It is translated as CASSPQDTWSYGYTF.

This chain connects TRBV9 to TRBJ1-2; no clear D gene. V was cut by 1 base and J by 3 bases, with 7 bases left in between. There are 13 residues in the CDR3. Germline V gives CDR1 SGDLS, CDR2 YYNGEE. The CDR3 DNA follows: TGTGCCAGCAGCGTAAGGGTTGACTATGGCTACACCTTC. This translates into CASSVRVDYGYTF.

This clone was counted only a few times. The chain links TRBV6-5 to TRBJ2-1; a possible D gene is TRBD1 (5 bases). Germline V CDR1 and CDR2: MNHEY, SVGAGI. This CDR3 has 15 residues. V was shortened by 6 bases and J by 7 bases, with 19 bases between the two germline ends. CDR3 sequence reads: CASSPPHGRVNEQFF. As DNA, the CDR3 is TGTGCCAGCAGCCCCCCCCACGGCAGGGTTAATGAGCAGTTCTTC.

V usage is TRBV11-3 and J usage is TRBJ2-5; no clear D. Trimming left V 2 bases short and J 2 bases short, with 6 bases between. CDR1 is SGHNT and CDR2 is YENEEA in the germline V gene. The CDR3 contains 13 residues. CDR3 in DNA: TGTGCCAGCAGCTTAAACGGACAAGAGACCCAGTACTTC. It specifies CASSLNGQETQYF. Combining the CDR3 with reference TRBV11-3 and TRBJ2-5 gives the whole variable domain EAGVVQSPRYKIIEKKQPVAFWCNPISGHNTLYWYLQNLGQGPELLIRYENEEAVDDSQLPKDRFSAERLKGVDSTLKIQPAELGDSAVYLCASSLNGQETQYFGPGTRLLVL.

V gene TRBV6-5 combines with J gene TRBJ2-1; 7 positions agree with TRBD1. This CDR3 region has 15 residues. The V and J ends lost 4 bases and 5 bases, in that order; junction bases with no gene match: 8. CDR1 is MNHEY and CDR2 is SVGAGI in the germline V gene. The CDR3 DNA sequence: TGTGCCAGCAGTTCCCCCAGGACAGGCCACAATGAGCAGTTCTTC. It is translated as CASSSPRTGHNEQFF.

The V and J genes are TRBV11-3 and TRBJ2-7; D possibly corresponds to TRBD1 (6 bases). V shed 5 bases and J shed 6 bases, with 20 bases lying between them. Germline lookup yields CDR1 SGHNT and CDR2 YENEEA. This CDR3 comprises 15 residues. This CDR3 reads CASSQGGRGSSEQYF. The CDR3 DNA is TGTGCCAGCAGCCAAGGCGGCAGGGGATCCAGCGAGCAGTACTTC.

The chain employs TRBV18 and TRBJ2-5; weak D call: TRBD2 (5 bases). V was pared by 0 bases and J by 3 bases, with 11 bases between. Germline values: CDR1 KGHSH, CDR2 LQKENI. This CDR3 region has 15 residues. CDR3 nucleotide sequence: TGTGCCAGCTCACCACCCGGAGGTTTTGAAGAGACCCAGTACTTC. It codes for CASSPPGGFEETQYF.